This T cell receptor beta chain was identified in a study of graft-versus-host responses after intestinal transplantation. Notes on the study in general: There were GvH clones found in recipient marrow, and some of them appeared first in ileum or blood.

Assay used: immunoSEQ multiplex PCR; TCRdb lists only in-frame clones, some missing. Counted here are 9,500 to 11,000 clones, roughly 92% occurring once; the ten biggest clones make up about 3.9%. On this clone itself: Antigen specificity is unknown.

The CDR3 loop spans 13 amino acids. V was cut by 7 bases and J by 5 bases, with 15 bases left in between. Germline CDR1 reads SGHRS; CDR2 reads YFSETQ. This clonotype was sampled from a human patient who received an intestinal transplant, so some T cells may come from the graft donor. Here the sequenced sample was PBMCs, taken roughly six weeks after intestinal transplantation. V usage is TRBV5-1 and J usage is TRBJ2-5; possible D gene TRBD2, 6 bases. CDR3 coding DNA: TGCGCCAGCCGACGGCCGGGGGTCGAGACCCAGTACTTC. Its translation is CASRRPGVETQYF.